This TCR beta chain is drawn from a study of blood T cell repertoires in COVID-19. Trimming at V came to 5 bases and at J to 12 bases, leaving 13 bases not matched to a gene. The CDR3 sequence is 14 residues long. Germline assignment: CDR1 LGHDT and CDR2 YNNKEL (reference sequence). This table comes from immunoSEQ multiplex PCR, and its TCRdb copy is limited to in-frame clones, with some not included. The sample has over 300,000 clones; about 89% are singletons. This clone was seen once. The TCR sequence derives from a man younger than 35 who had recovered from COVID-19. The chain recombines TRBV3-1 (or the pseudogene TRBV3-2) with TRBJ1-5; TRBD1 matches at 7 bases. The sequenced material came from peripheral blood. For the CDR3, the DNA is TGTGCCAGCAGCACCGGGACAGACCAAGCGTTCCAGCATTTT. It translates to CASSTGTDQAFQHF.